One and the same sample provided the 5 T cell receptor beta chains below, sequenced in a study of cytomegalovirus exposure and HLA in healthy donors. Primers for the PCR totalled 60 Vbeta and 13 Jbeta. The assay was immunoSEQ multiplex PCR, and TCRdb's table has in-frame clones only and misses some. The sample consists of over 200,000 clones, approximately 80% of them appearing once. The source material was PBMCs. Receptor source: a male donor in good health and CMV-seronegative.

The rearrangement links TRBV6-1 to TRBJ1-1; D is undetermined. There are 15 residues in the CDR3. The germline CDR1 and CDR2 sequences are MNHNS and SASEGT. The V gene lost 1 base and the J gene lost 2 bases, with 11 bases spanning the gap. CDR3 nucleotide sequence: TGTGCCAGCAGTGAAGGAGCGCAGCGCAACACTGAAGCTTTCTTT. It specifies CASSEGAQRNTEAFF.

The chain joins TRBV27 to TRBJ2-1, with D uncertain. The CDR3 totals 15 residues. Germline CDR1 and CDR2: MNHEY and SMNVEV (reference sequence). Trimming removed 5 bases from V and 5 bases from J, with 16 bases in between. The CDR3 nucleotides read TGTGCCAGCAGTCTCATCTATAATCCTAACAATGAGCAGTTCTTC. It encodes CASSLIYNPNNEQFF.

V usage is TRBV7-8 and J usage is TRBJ1-2, with D tentatively TRBD1 (5 bases). Trimming stripped 2 bases from V and 8 bases from J, with 21 bases between. The germline CDR1 and CDR2 sequences are SGHVS and FQNEAQ. The CDR3 runs 16 residues. The CDR3 DNA is TGTGCCAGCAGCTTAAAAGGGGCCATAAGGAGATGGGGCTACACCTTC. This codes for CASSLKGAIRRWGYTF. The full variable domain, with the rest looked up from reference TRBV7-8 and TRBJ1-2, is GAGVSQSPRYKVAKRGQDVALRCDPISGHVSLFWYQQALGQGPEFLTYFQNEAQLDKSGLPSDRFFAERPEGSVSTLKIQRTQQEDSAVYLCASSLKGAIRRWGYTFGSGTRLTVV.

The rearrangement links TRBV2 to TRBJ2-1; D not certain. The germline CDR1 and CDR2 sequences are SNHLY and FYNNEI. The CDR3 length is 15 residues. Trimming cost V 5 bases and J 0 bases, with 11 bases left between them. The CDR3 sequence: CASSRAPSSYNEQFF. In DNA form, the CDR3 reads TGTGCCAGCAGTAGAGCGCCTAGCTCCTACAATGAGCAGTTCTTC.

J is TRBJ2-1 and V is TRBV6-5, with 7 nucleotides matching TRBD2. The V segment lost 6 bases and the J segment 6 bases; nucleotides outside the gene matches: 5. CDR1 is MNHEY, CDR2 SVGAGI, per germline. The CDR3 covers 13 residues. DNA of the CDR3: TGTGCCAGCAGGATGACTAGCTCCAATGAGCAGTTCTTC. This codes for CASRMTSSNEQFF.